A single sample is the source of the 30 T cell receptor beta chains below, sequenced in a study of T-cell reconstitution after alpha-beta-depleted transplantation in children. Unique molecular identifiers were incorporated during preparation of the TCRbeta library. MiXCR, applied by TCRdb to the PCR reads, yields one record per CDR3 protein. The sample includes about 610,000 distinct CDR3 sequences, more than 9% of them seen just once. Sequenced material: PBMCs from the stem cell graft donor, taken from the stem cell graft. These TCRs come from a human donor who donated a stem cell graft to a child with acute myeloid leukemia.

In regard to this clonotype: At one of its ends the junction is not consistent with the germline gene, which may arise from a read error. The genes are TRBV3-1 and TRBJ2-5, with 12 bases lining up with TRBD2. This CDR3 region has 18 residues. Germline assignment: CDR1 LGHDT and CDR2 YNNKEL (reference sequence). The CDR3 DNA follows: TGTACCAGCAGTTTAGCCCTAGCGGGAGGGATGAGCCAAGAGACCCAGTACTTC. It translates to CTSSLALAGGMSQETQYF.

This chain joins TRBV28 and TRBJ1-2, with 7 bases lining up with TRBD1. Germline CDR1 MDHEN, CDR2 SYDVKM. V shed 8 bases and J 4 bases; nucleotides not matched to a gene: 13. The CDR3 consists of 15 residues. The CDR3 coding sequence is TGTGCCAGCCGGCTGCTGGACAGGCTCGCCTATGGCTACACCTTC. This sequence encodes CASRLLDRLAYGYTF.

The table lists this clonotype with many counts. V and J are TRBV10-3 and TRBJ2-1, with a weak D call TRBD2 (6 bases). The CDR3 extends over 13 amino acids. V shed 3 bases and J shed 7 bases, with 10 bases lying between them. Germline CDR1 ENHRY, CDR2 SYGVKD. Here the CDR3 DNA reads TGTGCCATCAGTGACCTTCTAGCGAATGAGCAGTTCTTC. As protein: CAISDLLANEQFF.

This clonotype has a handful of counts. The rearrangement links TRBV6-1 to TRBJ2-7, with D hard to call. The germline CDR1 and CDR2 sequences are MNHNS and SASEGT. Trimming removed 4 bases from V and 5 bases from J, with 12 bases in between. The CDR3 spans 13 residues. Here the CDR3 reads CASSAQNSHEQYF. The CDR3 nucleotides read TGTGCCAGCAGTGCCCAGAATTCCCACGAGCAGTACTTC.

There are a few counts of this clonotype. The rearrangement links TRBV20-1 to TRBJ2-3, with a possible D match to TRBD1 (6 bases). Germline loops: CDR1 DFQATT, CDR2 SNEGSKA (reference sequence). The CDR3 has 14 residues. Trimming shortened V by 6 bases and J by 0 bases, and 13 bases separated the two germline ends. The CDR3 DNA follows: TGCAGTGCAAACAGGGATGGTAGCACAGATACGCAGTATTTT. Translating it yields CSANRDGSTDTQYF.

V is TRBV4-3 and J is TRBJ2-5; a weak D match, TRBD1 (5 bases). The germline CDR1 and CDR2 sequences are LGHNA and YSLEER. The CDR3 is 16 amino acids. The V and J ends lost 0 bases and 4 bases respectively, with 15 bases between them. The CDR3 DNA follows: TGCGCCAGCAGCCAAGATTATGCAGGGTGGGGAGAGACCCAGTACTTC. It specifies CASSQDYAGWGETQYF.

The chain is built from TRBV12-3 or TRBV12-4 and TRBJ2-3; 8 bases are shared with TRBD2. V lost 3 bases, J lost 4 bases, and 6 bases stayed unmatched. This CDR3 is 15 amino acids long. The CDR3 here is CASSFSGLGPDTQYF. The CDR3 bases are TGTGCCAGCAGTTTCTCGGGACTAGGGCCAGATACGCAGTATTTT.

At least ten counts were recorded for this clonotype. CDR3 nucleotides: TGCAGTGCTAGTAGCGGGAACTACAATGAGCAGTTCTTC. This sequence encodes CSASSGNYNEQFF. This chain uses TRBV20-1 with TRBJ2-1, with TRBD2 identical over 8 bases. V dropped 3 bases and J dropped 3; count of bases not matched to a gene: 1. The germline V gene has CDR1 DFQATT and CDR2 SNEGSKA (reference sequence). There are 13 residues in the CDR3.

This clonotype was observed a few times. This sequence joins TRBV28 and TRBJ2-7; a weak D match, TRBD1 (6 bases). The germline CDR1 and CDR2 sequences are MDHEN and SYDVKM. Trimming removed 6 bases from V and 2 bases from J, with 11 bases in between. The CDR3 loop spans 13 amino acids. The DNA for the CDR3 is TGTGCCAGCAGGTTGACAGGCCCCTACGAGCAGTACTTC. Translated, it gives CASRLTGPYEQYF.

The rearrangement joins TRBV6-2 or TRBV6-3 to TRBJ1-5; maybe TRBD1 (6 bases). V lost 5 bases, J lost 2 bases, and 10 bases lay in between. Germline lookup yields CDR1 MNHEY and CDR2 SVGEGT. CDR3 length: 14 residues. CDR3 in DNA: TGTGCCAGCAGTCGACAGGTGGGCAATCAGCCCCAGCATTTT. Encoded protein: CASSRQVGNQPQHF.

This chain links TRBV3-1 with TRBJ2-5; TRBD2 might be the D (6 bases). There are 14 residues in the CDR3. V was trimmed by 4 bases and J by 4 bases, leaving 13 bases between them. In germline, CDR1 is LGHDT, CDR2 YNNKEL (reference sequence). The CDR3 sequence is CASSPDYRGETQYF. CDR3 nucleotide sequence: TGTGCCAGCAGCCCGGACTACAGAGGAGAGACCCAGTACTTC.

This clonotype has only a few counts. The chain couples TRBV21-1 to TRBJ1-5; the table gives TRBD1 as D, unverified against the DNA. TRBV21-1 is assigned pseudogene status. The CDR3 loop spans 16 amino acids. The CDR3 reads CASYRAHPQINQPQHF. Here the CDR3 DNA reads TGTGCCAGTTACCGGGCACATCCCCAAATCAATCAGCCCCAGCATTTT.

The chain has TRBV15 and TRBJ2-6; 9 bases are a match to TRBD2. Per the germline V gene, CDR1 is LNHNV and CDR2 is YYDKDF (reference sequence). The junction had 10 bases not matched to a gene; V was cut back by 5 bases and J by 2 bases. The length of the CDR3 is 18 residues. The CDR3 protein is CATSPTGTSLTGANVLTF. The CDR3 DNA reads TGTGCCACCAGCCCGACCGGGACTAGCCTAACTGGGGCCAACGTCCTGACTTTC.

The rearrangement uses TRBV21-1 and TRBJ2-4; the DNA was not used to check the table's D call, TRBD2. TRBV21-1 is reported as a pseudogene. The CDR3 extends over 14 amino acids. CDR3 sequence reads: CASSTTGRANIQYF. The DNA of the CDR3 is TGTGCCAGCAGCACCACAGGGAGGGCAAACATTCAGTACTTC.

This clonotype turned up a few times. The gene calls are TRBV29-1 and TRBJ2-1; D is undetermined. The CDR3 is made up of 14 amino acids. V lost 4 bases, J lost 0 bases, and 10 bases lay in between. Germline lookup yields CDR1 SQVTM and CDR2 ANQGSEA. This CDR3 reads CSVGSQSSYNEQFF. CDR3 nucleotide sequence: TGCAGCGTTGGGTCGCAAAGCTCCTACAATGAGCAGTTCTTC.

This clonotype was found many times. V gene TRBV20-1 combines with J gene TRBJ2-3, with TRBD2 matching 14 bases. This CDR3 has 16 residues. Germline values: CDR1 DFQATT, CDR2 SNEGSKA (reference sequence). With 2 bases clipped from V and 9 bases from J, the junction kept 10 bases outside the gene matches. Here the CDR3 DNA reads TGCAGTGCTAGACGGCCGGGACTAGCGGGAGATGCGACGCAGTATTTT. Translating gives CSARRPGLAGDATQYF.

The chain combines TRBV12-3 or TRBV12-4 with TRBJ1-1, with no clear D. Trimming left V 5 bases short and J 0 bases short, with 13 bases between. The CDR3 runs to 15 residues. CDR3 protein: CASSPTGSLNTEAFF. CDR3 bases: TGTGCCAGCAGTCCCACCGGGTCCCTGAACACTGAAGCTTTCTTT.

The V gene is TRBV6-2 or TRBV6-3, the J gene TRBJ2-1, with TRBD2 matching over 14 bases. The V segment lost 2 bases and the J segment 1 base; nucleotides outside the gene matches: 19. Germline-derived CDR1 and CDR2 are MNHEY and SVGEGT. The CDR3 runs to 23 residues. CDR3 in amino acids: CASSYPTTLEGLAGVSSYNEQFF. The CDR3 nucleotides are TGTGCCAGCAGTTACCCTACCACACTGGAGGGACTAGCGGGAGTTAGTTCCTACAATGAGCAGTTCTTC.

This clonotype turned up a few times. The V and J genes are TRBV29-1 and TRBJ2-5; no definite D call. This CDR3 is built from 11 residues. Germline CDR1 is SQVTM and CDR2 is ANQGSEA. Deletions cut 5 bases from V and 4 bases from J, with 8 bases between. The CDR3 DNA follows: TGCAGCGTTCTGGGGTTAGAGACCCAGTACTTC. Translation: CSVLGLETQYF.

This chain links TRBV12-3 or TRBV12-4 with TRBJ1-2, with D perhaps matching TRBD1 (5 bases). V was clipped by 2 bases and J by 3 bases, with 19 bases between them. CDR3 length: 17 amino acids. CDR3 sequence (DNA): TGTGCCAGCAGTTTATCGAGTGGAGGGGCGTATCACTATGGCTACACCTTC. This gives the protein CASSLSSGGAYHYGYTF.

This sequence joins TRBV28 and TRBJ2-3, with unresolved D. With 3 bases removed from V and 12 bases from J, the gap between germline ends came to 22 bases. This CDR3 contains 15 residues. Germline CDR1 reads MDHEN; CDR2 reads SYDVKM. Here the CDR3 DNA reads TGTGCCAGCAGTTTCTCCCCTATACGCGAAATTCGTCAGTATTTT. It yields the protein CASSFSPIREIRQYF.

The gene calls are TRBV2 and TRBJ2-3; no firm D call. CDR1 is SNHLY and CDR2 is FYNNEI in the germline V gene. This CDR3 has 15 amino acids. V lost 7 bases and J lost 3, with 17 bases in between. The CDR3 loop reads CASTMTRLGTDTQYF. CDR3 sequence (DNA): TGTGCCAGCACCATGACTCGCCTGGGGACAGATACGCAGTATTTT.

The table lists this clonotype with many counts. The chain couples TRBV12-3 or TRBV12-4 to TRBJ2-7, with D maybe TRBD2 (6 bases). The V end lost 3 bases, the J end lost 1 base, and 10 bases lay between the germline ends. The CDR3 extends over 14 amino acids. The CDR3 nucleotides are TGTGCCAGCAGTTTTCGGCTAGCGTCCTACGAGCAGTACTTC. Protein product: CASSFRLASYEQYF.

The gene calls are TRBV20-1 and TRBJ2-1; 10 bases agree with TRBD2. This CDR3 has 16 amino acids. In germline, CDR1 is DFQATT, CDR2 SNEGSKA (reference sequence). J was trimmed by 1 base and V by 3 bases; bases with no gene match: 6. Written as DNA, the CDR3 is TGCAGTGCTAGCAGTGGACTAGCGGATTCCTACAATGAGCAGTTCTTC. It yields the protein CSASSGLADSYNEQFF.

This chain connects TRBV23-1 to TRBJ1-1; D is perhaps TRBD1 (5 bases). TRBV23-1 is labeled an ORF, and its function is uncertain. Trimming took off 1 base at V and 3 bases at J, with 12 bases between the two ends. This CDR3 comprises 15 residues. CDR3 amino acids: CASSQFRGGDTEAFF. The CDR3 nucleotides are TGCGCCAGCAGTCAATTTAGGGGCGGGGACACTGAAGCTTTCTTT.

This chain uses TRBV4-2 with TRBJ2-1; D could derive from TRBD1 or TRBD2 (6 bases each). Trimming shortened V by 0 bases and J by 10 bases, and 16 bases separated the two germline ends. CDR1 and CDR2 (germline): LGHNA, YNFKEQ. This CDR3 spans 15 amino acids. DNA for the CDR3: TGTGCCAGCAGCCAAGAGGGGGGCCAAGCGGAAGAGCAGTTCTTC. Its protein product is CASSQEGGQAEEQFF.

The chain is built from TRBV6-2 or TRBV6-3 and TRBJ2-1; 11 bases match TRBD2. The CDR3 loop spans 15 amino acids. CDR1 and CDR2 (germline): MNHEY, SVGEGT. The junction had 8 bases not matched to a gene; V was cut back by 5 bases and J by 8 bases. CDR3: CASSLGLADGYEQFF. In DNA, the CDR3 is TGTGCCAGCAGTCTGGGACTAGCGGACGGTTATGAGCAGTTCTTC.

The chain has TRBV24-1 and TRBJ2-7; D remains ambiguous. The CDR3 is 13 amino acids. V was clipped by 1 base and J by 6 bases, with 9 bases between them. Germline CDR1 is KGHDR and CDR2 is SFDVKD. CDR3 sequence reads: CATSDFPGFEQYF. CDR3 bases: TGTGCCACCAGTGATTTTCCCGGGTTCGAGCAGTACTTC.

This clonotype was counted ten times or more. The chain employs TRBV20-1 and TRBJ2-5; 8 positions match TRBD1. The CDR3 length is 14 residues. Germline trimming cut 3 bases from V and 3 bases from J; bases unmatched to any gene: 6. Germline assignment: CDR1 DFQATT and CDR2 SNEGSKA (reference sequence). The CDR3 here is CSASQDRVKETQYF. CDR3 DNA sequence: TGCAGTGCTAGCCAGGACAGGGTAAAAGAGACCCAGTACTTC.

The sample holds a few counts of this clonotype. This chain joins TRBV7-2 and TRBJ2-1, with D possibly being TRBD1 (8 bases). The CDR3 consists of 14 residues. The germline CDR1 and CDR2 sequences are SGHTA and FQGNSA. V was pared by 5 bases and J by 10 bases, with 18 bases between. The CDR3 loop is CASSQSRGRGEQFF. The CDR3 DNA reads TGTGCCAGCAGCCAGTCCAGGGGGCGGGGGGAGCAGTTCTTC.